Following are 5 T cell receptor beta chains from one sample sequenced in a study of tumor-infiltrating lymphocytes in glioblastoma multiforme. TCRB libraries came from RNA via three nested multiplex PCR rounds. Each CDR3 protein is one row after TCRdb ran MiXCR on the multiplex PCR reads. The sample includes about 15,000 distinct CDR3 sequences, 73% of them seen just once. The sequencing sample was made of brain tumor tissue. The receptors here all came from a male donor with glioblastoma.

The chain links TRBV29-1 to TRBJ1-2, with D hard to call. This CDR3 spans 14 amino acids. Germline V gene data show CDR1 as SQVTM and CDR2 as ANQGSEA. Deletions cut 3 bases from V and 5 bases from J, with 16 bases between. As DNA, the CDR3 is TGCAGCGTTGAGTGGGTTACTTGGCCGTATGGCTACACCTTC. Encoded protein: CSVEWVTWPYGYTF. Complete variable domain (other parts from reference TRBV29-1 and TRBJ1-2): SAVISQKPSRDICQRGTSLTIQCQVDSQVTMMFWYRQQPGQSLTLIATANQGSEATYESGFVIDKFPISRPNLTFSTLTVSNMSPEDSSIYLCSVEWVTWPYGYTFGSGTRLTVV.

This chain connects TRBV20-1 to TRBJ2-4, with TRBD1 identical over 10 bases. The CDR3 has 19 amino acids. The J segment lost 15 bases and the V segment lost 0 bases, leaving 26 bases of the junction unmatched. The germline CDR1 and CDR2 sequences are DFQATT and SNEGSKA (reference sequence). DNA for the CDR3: TGCAGTGCTAGAGACCCGGACAGGGGGACTCGGAAAGCCAAAAACATTAGGTACTTC. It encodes CSARDPDRGTRKAKNIRYF.

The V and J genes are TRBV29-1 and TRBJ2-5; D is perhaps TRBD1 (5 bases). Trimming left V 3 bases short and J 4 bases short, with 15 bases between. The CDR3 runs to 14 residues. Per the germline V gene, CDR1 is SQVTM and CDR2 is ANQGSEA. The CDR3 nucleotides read TGCAGCGTTGAGGGATACTTCGACAGAGAGACCCAGTACTTC. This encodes CSVEGYFDRETQYF.

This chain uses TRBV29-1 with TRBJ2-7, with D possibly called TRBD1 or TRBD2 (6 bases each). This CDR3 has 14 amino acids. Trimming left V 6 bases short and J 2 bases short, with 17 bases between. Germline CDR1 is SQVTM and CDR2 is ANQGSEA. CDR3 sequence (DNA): TGCAGCGTATCGGACAGCGGAGGGACCTACGAGCAGTACTTC. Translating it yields CSVSDSGGTYEQYF.

The CDR3 DNA sequence: TGTGCCAGCAGCTTAGGCGGGACAGGGGTGTTTGATAAGCTGTTTTTT. The encoded protein is CASSLGGTGVFDKLFF. The genes are TRBV11-2 and TRBJ1-4; TRBD1 aligns across 10 bases. Germline V gene sequence: CDR1 SGHAT, CDR2 FQNNGV. The trim removed 1 base at V and 14 bases at J, leaving 13 bases unmatched. The CDR3 consists of 16 residues.